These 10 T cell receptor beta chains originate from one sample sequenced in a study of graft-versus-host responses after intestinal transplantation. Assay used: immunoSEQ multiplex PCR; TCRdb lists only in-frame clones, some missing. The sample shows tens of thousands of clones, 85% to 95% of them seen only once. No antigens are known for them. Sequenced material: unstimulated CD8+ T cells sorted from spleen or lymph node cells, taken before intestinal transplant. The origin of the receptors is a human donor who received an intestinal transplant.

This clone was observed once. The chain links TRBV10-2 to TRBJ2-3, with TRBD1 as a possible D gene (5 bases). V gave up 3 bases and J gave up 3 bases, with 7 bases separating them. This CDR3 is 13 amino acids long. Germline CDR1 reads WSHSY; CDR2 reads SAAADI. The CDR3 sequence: CASSDQGTDTQYF. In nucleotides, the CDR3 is TGCGCCAGCAGTGATCAGGGAACAGATACGCAGTATTTT.

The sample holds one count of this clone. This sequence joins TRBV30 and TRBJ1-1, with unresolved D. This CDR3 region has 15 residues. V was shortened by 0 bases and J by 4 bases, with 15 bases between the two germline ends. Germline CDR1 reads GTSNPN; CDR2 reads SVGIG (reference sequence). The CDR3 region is CAWSVNWLGGTEAFF. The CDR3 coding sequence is TGTGCCTGGAGTGTCAACTGGTTAGGAGGCACTGAAGCTTTCTTT.

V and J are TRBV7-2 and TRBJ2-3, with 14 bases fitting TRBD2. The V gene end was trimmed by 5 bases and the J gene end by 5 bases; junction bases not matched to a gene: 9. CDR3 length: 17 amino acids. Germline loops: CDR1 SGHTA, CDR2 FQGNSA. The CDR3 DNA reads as TGTGCCAGCAGCGAGGGGGGACTAGCGGGGGAGGGAGATACGCAGTATTTT. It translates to CASSEGGLAGEGDTQYF.

The DNA of the CDR3 is TGCGCCAGCAGCCAAGAGGGACAGGCGTCGAGCTATGGCTACACCTTC. The encoded protein is CASSQEGQASSYGYTF. The V gene is TRBV4-3, the J gene TRBJ1-2; TRBD1 matches 8 bases. The CDR3 sequence is 16 residues long. Germline values: CDR1 LGHNA, CDR2 YSLEER. V trimming: 0 bases; J trimming: 4 bases; junction bases outside the gene matches: 7.

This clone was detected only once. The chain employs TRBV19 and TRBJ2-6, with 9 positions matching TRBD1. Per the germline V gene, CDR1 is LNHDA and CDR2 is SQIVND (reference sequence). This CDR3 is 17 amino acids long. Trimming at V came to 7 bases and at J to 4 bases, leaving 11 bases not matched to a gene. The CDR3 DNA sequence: TGTGCCAGTACTATCGGACAGGGGCTGTCCGGGGCCAACGTCCTGACTTTC. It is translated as CASTIGQGLSGANVLTF.

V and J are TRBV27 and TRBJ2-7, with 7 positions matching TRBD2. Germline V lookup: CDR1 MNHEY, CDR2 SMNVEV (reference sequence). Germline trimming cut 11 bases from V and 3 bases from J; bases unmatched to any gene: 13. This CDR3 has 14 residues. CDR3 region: CASHGGGTLYEQYF. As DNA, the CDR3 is TGTGCCTCCCATGGGGGAGGGACCCTCTACGAGCAGTACTTC.

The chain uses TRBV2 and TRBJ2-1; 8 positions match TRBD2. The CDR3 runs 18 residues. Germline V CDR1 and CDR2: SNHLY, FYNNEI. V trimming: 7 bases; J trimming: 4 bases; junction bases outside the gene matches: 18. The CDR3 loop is CASTPDGGEAGAYNEQFF. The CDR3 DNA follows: TGTGCCAGCACCCCGGACGGGGGAGAAGCGGGGGCATACAATGAGCAGTTCTTC.

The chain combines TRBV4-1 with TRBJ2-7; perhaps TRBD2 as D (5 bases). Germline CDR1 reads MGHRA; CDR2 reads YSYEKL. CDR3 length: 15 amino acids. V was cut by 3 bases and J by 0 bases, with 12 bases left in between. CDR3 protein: CASSHRTRGSYEQYF. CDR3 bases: TGCGCCAGCAGCCATAGGACCCGGGGCTCCTACGAGCAGTACTTC.

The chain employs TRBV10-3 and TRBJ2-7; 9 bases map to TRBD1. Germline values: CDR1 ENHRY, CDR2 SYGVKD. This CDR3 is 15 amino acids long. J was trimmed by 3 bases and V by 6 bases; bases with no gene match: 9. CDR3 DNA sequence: TGTGCCATCAGCCCAACAGGGGGCGGCAACTACGAGCAGTACTTC. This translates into CAISPTGGGNYEQYF.

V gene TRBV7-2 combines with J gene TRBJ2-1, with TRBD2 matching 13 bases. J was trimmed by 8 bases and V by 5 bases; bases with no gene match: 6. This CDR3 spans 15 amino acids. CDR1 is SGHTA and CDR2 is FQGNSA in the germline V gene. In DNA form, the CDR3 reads TGTGCCAGCAGCGGAGGACTAGCGGGAGTCTATGAGCAGTTCTTC. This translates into CASSGGLAGVYEQFF.